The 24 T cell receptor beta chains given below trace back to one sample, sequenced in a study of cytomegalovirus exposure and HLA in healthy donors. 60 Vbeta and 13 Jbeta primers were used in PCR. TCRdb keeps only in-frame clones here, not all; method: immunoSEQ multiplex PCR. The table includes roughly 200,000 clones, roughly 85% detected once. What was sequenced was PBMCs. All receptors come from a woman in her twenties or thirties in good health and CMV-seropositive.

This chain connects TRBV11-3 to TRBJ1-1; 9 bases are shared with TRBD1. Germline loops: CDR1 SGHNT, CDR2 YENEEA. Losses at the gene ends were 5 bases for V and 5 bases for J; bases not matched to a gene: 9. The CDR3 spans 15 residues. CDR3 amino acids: CASSPSGTGRTEAFF. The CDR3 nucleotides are TGTGCCAGCAGCCCCTCCGGGACAGGGCGTACTGAAGCTTTCTTT.

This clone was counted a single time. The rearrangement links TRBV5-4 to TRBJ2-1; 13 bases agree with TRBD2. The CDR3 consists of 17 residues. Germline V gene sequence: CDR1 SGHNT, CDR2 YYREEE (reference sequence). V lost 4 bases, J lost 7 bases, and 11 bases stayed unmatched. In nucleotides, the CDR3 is TGTGCCAGCAGCCCCCTTGGACTAGCGGGAGTGGGGAATGAGCAGTTCTTC. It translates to CASSPLGLAGVGNEQFF.

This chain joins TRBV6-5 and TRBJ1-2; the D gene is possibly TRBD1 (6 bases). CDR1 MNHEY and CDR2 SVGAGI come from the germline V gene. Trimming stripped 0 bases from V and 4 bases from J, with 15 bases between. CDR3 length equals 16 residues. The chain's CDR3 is CASSYSEGGLGYGYTF. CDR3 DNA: TGTGCCAGCAGTTACTCCGAGGGGGGGCTCGGCTATGGCTACACCTTC.

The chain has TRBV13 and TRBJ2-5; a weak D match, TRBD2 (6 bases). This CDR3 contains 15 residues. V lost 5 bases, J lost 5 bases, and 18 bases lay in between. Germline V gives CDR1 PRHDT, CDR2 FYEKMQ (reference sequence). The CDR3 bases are TGTGCCAGCAGCCCGGGACTCCGGGGTCTTGAGACCCAGTACTTC. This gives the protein CASSPGLRGLETQYF.

The chain's CDR3 is CASSVGSGRYNEQFF. The CDR3 DNA is TGTGCCAGCAGCGTAGGTAGCGGGAGATACAATGAGCAGTTCTTC. The genes are TRBV9 and TRBJ2-1; TRBD2 matches at 9 bases. V lost 0 bases, J lost 4 bases, and 2 bases stayed unmatched. The CDR3 totals 15 residues. Germline lookup yields CDR1 SGDLS and CDR2 YYNGEE.

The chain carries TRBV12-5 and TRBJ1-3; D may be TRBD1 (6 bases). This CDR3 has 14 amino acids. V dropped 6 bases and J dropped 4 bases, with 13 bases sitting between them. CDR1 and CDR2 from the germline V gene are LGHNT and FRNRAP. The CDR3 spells CASGDSLPGNTIYF. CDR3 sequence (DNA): TGTGCTAGTGGGGACAGCCTCCCGGGAAACACCATATATTTT.

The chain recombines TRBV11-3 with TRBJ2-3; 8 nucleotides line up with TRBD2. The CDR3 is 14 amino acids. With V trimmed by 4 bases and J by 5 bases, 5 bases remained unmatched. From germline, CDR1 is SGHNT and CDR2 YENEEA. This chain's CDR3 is CASSSSGGEDTQYF. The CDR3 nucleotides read TGTGCCAGCAGCTCCTCGGGGGGGGAAGATACGCAGTATTTT. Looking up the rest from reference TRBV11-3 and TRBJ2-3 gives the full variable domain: EAGVVQSPRYKIIEKKQPVAFWCNPISGHNTLYWYLQNLGQGPELLIRYENEEAVDDSQLPKDRFSAERLKGVDSTLKIQPAELGDSAVYLCASSSSGGEDTQYFGPGTRLTVL.

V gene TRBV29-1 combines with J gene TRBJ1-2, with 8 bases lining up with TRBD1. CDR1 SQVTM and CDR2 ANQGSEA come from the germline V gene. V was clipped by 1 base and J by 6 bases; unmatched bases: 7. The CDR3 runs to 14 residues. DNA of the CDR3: TGCAGCGTTGAAGCCCCGGACAGGGTCGATGGCTACACCTTC. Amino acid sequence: CSVEAPDRVDGYTF.

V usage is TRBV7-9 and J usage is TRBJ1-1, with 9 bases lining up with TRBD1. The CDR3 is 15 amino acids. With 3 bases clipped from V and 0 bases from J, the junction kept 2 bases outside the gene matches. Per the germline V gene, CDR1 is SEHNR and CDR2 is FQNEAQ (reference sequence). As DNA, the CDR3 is TGTGCCAGCAGCTTTTGGACAGGGGTGAACACTGAAGCTTTCTTT. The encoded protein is CASSFWTGVNTEAFF.

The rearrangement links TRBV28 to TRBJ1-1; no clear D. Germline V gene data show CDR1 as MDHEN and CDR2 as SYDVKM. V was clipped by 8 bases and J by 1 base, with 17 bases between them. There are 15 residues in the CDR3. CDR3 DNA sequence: TGTGCCAGCGGAGAGACAAAGCGGACGAACACTGAAGCTTTCTTT. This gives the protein CASGETKRTNTEAFF.

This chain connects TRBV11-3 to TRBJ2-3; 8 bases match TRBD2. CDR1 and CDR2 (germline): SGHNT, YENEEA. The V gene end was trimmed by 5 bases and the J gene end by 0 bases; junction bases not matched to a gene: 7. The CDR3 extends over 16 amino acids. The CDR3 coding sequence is TGTGCCAGCAGCCCTATAGCGGGACGCAGCACAGATACGCAGTATTTT. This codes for CASSPIAGRSTDTQYF.

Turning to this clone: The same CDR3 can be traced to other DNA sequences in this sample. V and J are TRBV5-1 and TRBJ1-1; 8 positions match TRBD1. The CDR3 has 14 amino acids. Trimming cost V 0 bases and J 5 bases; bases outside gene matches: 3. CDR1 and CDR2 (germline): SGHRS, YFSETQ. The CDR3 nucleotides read TGCGCCAGCAGCTTGGCAGGGGGCTATACTGAAGCTTTCTTT. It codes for CASSLAGGYTEAFF. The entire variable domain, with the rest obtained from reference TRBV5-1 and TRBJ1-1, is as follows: KAGVTQTPRYLIKTRGQQVTLSCSPISGHRSVSWYQQTPGQGLQFLFEYFSETQRNKGNFPGRFSGRQFSNSRSEMNVSTLELGDSALYLCASSLAGGYTEAFFGQGTRLTVV.

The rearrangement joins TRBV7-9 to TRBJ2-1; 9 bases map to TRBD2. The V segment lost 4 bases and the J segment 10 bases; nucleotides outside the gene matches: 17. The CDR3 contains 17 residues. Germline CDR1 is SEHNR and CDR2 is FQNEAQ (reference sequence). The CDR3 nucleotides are TGTGCCAGCAGCTCGGGGGCCACACTAGCGGGTCCTGAGGAGCAGTTCTTC. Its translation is CASSSGATLAGPEEQFF.

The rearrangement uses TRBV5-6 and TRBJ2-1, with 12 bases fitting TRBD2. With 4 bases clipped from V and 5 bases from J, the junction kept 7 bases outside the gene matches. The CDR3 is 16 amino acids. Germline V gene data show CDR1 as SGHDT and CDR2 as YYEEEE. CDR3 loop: CASSGGRLAGDNEQFF. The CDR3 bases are TGTGCCAGCAGCGGGGGGCGACTAGCGGGGGACAATGAGCAGTTCTTC.

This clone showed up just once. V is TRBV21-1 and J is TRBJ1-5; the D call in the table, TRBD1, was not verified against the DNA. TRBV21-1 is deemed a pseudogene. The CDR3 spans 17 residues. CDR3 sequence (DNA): TGTGCCAGCAGCAAACTGTCCAGGGGAGTGAGCAATCAGCCCCAGCATTTT. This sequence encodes CASSKLSRGVSNQPQHF.

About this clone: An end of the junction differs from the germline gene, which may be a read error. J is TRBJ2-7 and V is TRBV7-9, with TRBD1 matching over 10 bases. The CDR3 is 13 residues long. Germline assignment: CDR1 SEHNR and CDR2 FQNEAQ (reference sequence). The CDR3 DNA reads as TGTGCCAGCAGCTTAGGGGCGTGGGACAGGGGACACTTC. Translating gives CASSLGAWDRGHF.

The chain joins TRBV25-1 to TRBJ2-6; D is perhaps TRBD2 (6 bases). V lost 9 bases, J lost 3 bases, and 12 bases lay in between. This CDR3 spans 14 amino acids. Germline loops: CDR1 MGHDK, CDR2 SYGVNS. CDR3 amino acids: CASLGRGGANVLTF. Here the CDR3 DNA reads TGTGCCAGTCTCGGGAGAGGTGGGGCCAACGTCCTGACTTTC.

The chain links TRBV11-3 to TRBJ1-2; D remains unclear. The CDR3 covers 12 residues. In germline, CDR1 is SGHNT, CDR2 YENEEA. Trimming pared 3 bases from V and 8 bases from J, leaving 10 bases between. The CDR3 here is CASSLDSVGYTF. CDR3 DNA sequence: TGTGCCAGCAGCTTGGACTCCGTCGGCTACACCTTC.

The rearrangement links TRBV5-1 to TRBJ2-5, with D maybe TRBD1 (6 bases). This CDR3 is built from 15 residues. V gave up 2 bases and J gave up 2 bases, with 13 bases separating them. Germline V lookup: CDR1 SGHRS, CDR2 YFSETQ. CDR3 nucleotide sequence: TGCGCCAGCAGCTTTGCCGGGACAACACAAGAGACCCAGTACTTC. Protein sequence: CASSFAGTTQETQYF.

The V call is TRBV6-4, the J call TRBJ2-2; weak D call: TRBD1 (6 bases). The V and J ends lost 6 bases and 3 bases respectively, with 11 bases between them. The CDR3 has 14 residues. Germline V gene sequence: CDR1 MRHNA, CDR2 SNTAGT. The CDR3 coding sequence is TGTGCCAGCAGCCCTAAGGGGGACACCGGGGAGCTGTTTTTT. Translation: CASSPKGDTGELFF.

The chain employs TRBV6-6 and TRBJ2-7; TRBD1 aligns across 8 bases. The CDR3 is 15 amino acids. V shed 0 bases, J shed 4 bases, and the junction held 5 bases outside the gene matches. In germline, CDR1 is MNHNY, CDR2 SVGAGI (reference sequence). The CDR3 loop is CASSYSQGAVYEQYF. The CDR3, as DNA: TGTGCCAGCAGTTACTCGCAGGGGGCAGTGTACGAGCAGTACTTC.

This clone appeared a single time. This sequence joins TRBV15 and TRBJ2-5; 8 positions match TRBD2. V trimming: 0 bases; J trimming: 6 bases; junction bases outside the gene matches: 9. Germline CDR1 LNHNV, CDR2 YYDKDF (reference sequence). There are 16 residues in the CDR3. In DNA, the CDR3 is TGTGCCACCAGCAGAGATACGGCGGGGGGACGGCAGACCCAGTACTTC. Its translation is CATSRDTAGGRQTQYF.

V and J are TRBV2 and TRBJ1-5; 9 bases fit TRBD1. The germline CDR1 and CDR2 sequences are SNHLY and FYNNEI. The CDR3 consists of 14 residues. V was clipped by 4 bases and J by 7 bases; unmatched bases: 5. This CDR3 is CASSATGGRQPQHF. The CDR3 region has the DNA TGTGCCAGCAGTGCTACAGGGGGCCGGCAGCCCCAGCATTTT.

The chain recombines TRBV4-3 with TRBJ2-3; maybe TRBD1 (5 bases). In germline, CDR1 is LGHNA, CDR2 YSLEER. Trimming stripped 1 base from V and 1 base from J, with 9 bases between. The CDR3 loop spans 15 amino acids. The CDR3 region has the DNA TGCGCCAGCAGCCAAGCGGCCAGGGGCACAGATACGCAGTATTTT. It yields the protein CASSQAARGTDTQYF.